These T cell receptor beta chains were read from a single sample in a study of T-cell reconstitution after alpha-beta-depleted transplantation in children. TCRdb itself ran the PCR reads through MiXCR, one entry per CDR3 protein. The table has over 70,000 distinct CDR3 sequences, roughly 8.8% seen once. Here the sequenced sample was PBMCs from the stem cell graft donor, taken from the stem cell graft. The receptors derive from a human donor who donated a stem cell graft to a child with congenital amegakaryocytic thrombocytopenia. The CDR3 runs from the conserved cysteine through the conserved F or W. Fields, in order: V gene, clone size, J gene, D gene, CDR3 DNA, CDR3 protein. A D gene is named only where the DNA matches it firmly. Clone size is given for some rows only: seen once, a few or many times, or a class if the clone is expanded.

v_call: TRBV7-2
clone_size: many
j_call: TRBJ2-7
d_call: .
cdr3_nt: TGTGCCAGCAGCTTAGATTGGGCCCAGAGCTCCTACGAGCAGTACTTC
cdr3_aa: CASSLDWAQSSYEQYF

v_call: TRBV7-2
clone_size: many
j_call: TRBJ2-5
d_call: TRBD2
cdr3_nt: TGTGCCAGCAGCTTAGCTACGGGAGGGATAGAGACCCAGTACTTC
cdr3_aa: CASSLATGGIETQYF

v_call: TRBV12-3/TRBV12-4
clone_size: .
j_call: TRBJ1-1
d_call: .
cdr3_nt: TGTGCCAGCAGCCCGAGTGAGCTTGAAGCTTTCTTT
cdr3_aa: CASSPSELEAFF

v_call: TRBV12-3/TRBV12-4
clone_size: many
j_call: TRBJ2-3
d_call: TRBD2
cdr3_nt: TGTGCCAGCAGTTTAAGAACTAGCGCCCACACAGATACGCAGTATTTT
cdr3_aa: CASSLRTSAHTDTQYF

v_call: TRBV5-1
clone_size: many
j_call: TRBJ2-2
d_call: .
cdr3_nt: TGCGCCAGCAGCCCCGGTGGAGGGGTGGACTCCGGGGAGCTGTTTTTT
cdr3_aa: CASSPGGGVDSGELFF

v_call: TRBV18
clone_size: many
j_call: TRBJ1-5
d_call: TRBD1
cdr3_nt: TGTGCCAGCTCATCCAGGGTAGGCACAGGGGTCAATCAGCCCCAGCATTTT
cdr3_aa: CASSSRVGTGVNQPQHF

v_call: TRBV5-1
clone_size: many
j_call: TRBJ2-2
d_call: .
cdr3_nt: TGCGCCAGCAGCTTTGACGGGGGCTACACCGGGGAGCTGTTTTTT
cdr3_aa: CASSFDGGYTGELFF

v_call: TRBV20-1
clone_size: many
j_call: TRBJ1-2
d_call: .
cdr3_nt: TGCAGTGTCGGGGGTTATGGCTACACCTTC
cdr3_aa: CSVGGYGYTF

v_call: TRBV4-1
clone_size: .
j_call: TRBJ1-2
d_call: TRBD1
cdr3_nt: TGCGCCAGCAGCCAAGACCCACAGGGGAGGTGGAGTGGCTACACCTTC
cdr3_aa: CASSQDPQGRWSGYTF

v_call: TRBV7-6
clone_size: many
j_call: TRBJ1-6
d_call: .
cdr3_nt: TGTGCTGTAGCGGGGCAGGGTAATTCACCCCTCCACTTT
cdr3_aa: CAVAGQGNSPLHF

v_call: TRBV10-3
clone_size: many
j_call: TRBJ2-7
d_call: .
cdr3_nt: TGTGCCATCAGTGAGATCCCGGGCCGTAAGTCATCCTACGAGCAGTACTTC
cdr3_aa: CAISEIPGRKSSYEQYF

v_call: TRBV12-3/TRBV12-4
clone_size: many
j_call: TRBJ2-1
d_call: .
cdr3_nt: TGTGCCAGCAGTTTGTTTAGCAGGAATGAGCAGTTCTTC
cdr3_aa: CASSLFSRNEQFF

v_call: TRBV27
clone_size: many
j_call: TRBJ2-7
d_call: TRBD1
cdr3_nt: TGTGCCAGCCGGGACAGGGGGTACGAGCAGTACTTC
cdr3_aa: CASRDRGYEQYF

v_call: TRBV12-3/TRBV12-4
clone_size: many
j_call: TRBJ2-2
d_call: .
cdr3_nt: TGTGCCAGCAGTTTAGCGCTGGTAGGAGTGGAGCTGTTTTTT
cdr3_aa: CASSLALVGVELFF

v_call: TRBV6-5
clone_size: many
j_call: TRBJ2-1
d_call: .
cdr3_nt: TGTGCCAGCAGTTACATTGGCAACAATGAGCAGTTCTTC
cdr3_aa: CASSYIGNNEQFF

v_call: TRBV20-1
clone_size: many
j_call: TRBJ2-7
d_call: TRBD2
cdr3_nt: TGCAGTGCTGTTGCCGGGACTAGCGCATACGAGCAGTACTTC
cdr3_aa: CSAVAGTSAYEQYF

v_call: TRBV12-3/TRBV12-4
clone_size: many
j_call: TRBJ2-7
d_call: .
cdr3_nt: TGTGCCAGCAGGGCGGACTCGCCCGAAACCTACGAGCAGTACTTC
cdr3_aa: CASRADSPETYEQYF

v_call: TRBV6-2/TRBV6-3
clone_size: many
j_call: TRBJ2-7
d_call: .
cdr3_nt: TGTGCCAGTAAACATCAGGGCTACGAGCAGTACTTC
cdr3_aa: CASKHQGYEQYF

v_call: TRBV20-1
clone_size: many
j_call: TRBJ2-7
d_call: TRBD1
cdr3_nt: TGCAGTGCGAACCAAGGGACAGGGGGCGACGAGCAGTACTTC
cdr3_aa: CSANQGTGGDEQYF

v_call: TRBV12-3/TRBV12-4
clone_size: few
j_call: TRBJ1-2
d_call: .
cdr3_nt: TGTGCCAGCAGCCTCATTCAATCTAACTATGGCTACACCTTC
cdr3_aa: CASSLIQSNYGYTF